This T cell receptor (beta chain) was sequenced in a study of cytomegalovirus exposure and HLA in healthy donors. Germline assignment: CDR1 MDHEN and CDR2 SYDVKM. The junction had 14 bases not matched to a gene; V was cut back by 7 bases and J by 4 bases. The CDR3 is 18 amino acids. PCR involved 60 Vbeta and 13 Jbeta primers. This table comes from immunoSEQ multiplex PCR, and its TCRdb copy is limited to in-frame clones, with some not included. The sample contains around 120,000 clones, roughly four fifths of which appear only once. Sequenced input: PBMCs. The rearrangement uses TRBV28 and TRBJ1-5; 12 positions match TRBD1. The clonotype comes from a woman aged 18 to 35 in good health and CMV-seronegative. The CDR3 DNA is TGTGCCAGCACTAGTACCGGGACAGGGGGCTTTGGGAATCAGCCCCAGCATTTT. Encoded protein: CASTSTGTGGFGNQPQHF. The full variable domain, with the rest looked up from reference TRBV28 and TRBJ1-5, is DVKVTQSSRYLVKRTGEKVFLECVQDMDHENMFWYRQDPGLGLRLIYFSYDVKMKEKGDIPEGYSVSREKKERFSLILESASTNQTSMYLCASTSTGTGGFGNQPQHFGDGTRLSIL.